Below, 8 T cell receptor beta chains from the same sample are listed, as sequenced in a study of cytomegalovirus exposure and HLA in healthy donors. PCR was performed using 60 Vbeta and 13 Jbeta primers. Sequencing was performed with immunoSEQ multiplex PCR; in TCRdb, only in-frame clones are kept and a portion is missing. The repertoire consists of around 96,000 clones, with around 74% occurring once and the leading ten covering about a tenth. The sample was PBMCs. The source of these receptors is a man aged 30 to 45 in good health and CMV-seropositive.

The chain uses TRBV6-5 and TRBJ2-3; D possibly corresponds to TRBD2 (5 bases). CDR3 length equals 14 residues. V was trimmed by 4 bases and J by 5 bases, leaving 13 bases between them. From germline, CDR1 is MNHEY and CDR2 SVGAGI. In DNA form, the CDR3 reads TGTGCCAGCAGTTCCGGCCGGAGCGGAGATACGCAGTATTTT. As protein: CASSSGRSGDTQYF.

The chain employs TRBV5-5 and TRBJ1-4, with 9 nucleotides matching TRBD1. With V trimmed by 4 bases and J by 8 bases, 12 bases remained unmatched. CDR3 length equals 16 residues. Germline CDR1 reads SGHKS; CDR2 reads YYEKEE (reference sequence). CDR3 bases: TGTGCCAGCAGCACAGCACAGGGGGCTCGGGGCGAAAAACTGTTTTTT. The encoded protein is CASSTAQGARGEKLFF.

The chain joins TRBV6-5 to TRBJ2-5, with 10 nucleotides matching TRBD1. The V gene's germline CDR1 is MNHEY and CDR2 SVGAGI. CDR3 length: 13 amino acids. V dropped 6 bases and J dropped 5; count of bases not matched to a gene: 3. CDR3 in DNA: TGTGCCAGCAGGGGGACAGGGGCCGAGACCCAGTACTTC. Its translation: CASRGTGAETQYF.

The chain uses TRBV19 and TRBJ1-1, with D possibly being TRBD1 (5 bases). This CDR3 has 14 amino acids. Deletions cut 4 bases from V and 1 base from J, with 10 bases between. Germline CDR1 reads LNHDA; CDR2 reads SQIVND (reference sequence). In DNA form, the CDR3 reads TGTGCCAGTAGTAGGGGCCTAGGGAACACTGAAGCTTTCTTT. Its protein product is CASSRGLGNTEAFF.

This sequence joins TRBV27 and TRBJ2-5, with D perhaps TRBD2 (6 bases). The CDR3 length is 16 residues. Looked up from germline, CDR1 is MNHEY and CDR2 is SMNVEV (reference sequence). Trimming stripped 8 bases from V and 0 bases from J, with 19 bases between. CDR3: CASAGLTSSYQETQYF. DNA of the CDR3: TGTGCCAGCGCGGGGCTCACTAGCAGCTACCAAGAGACCCAGTACTTC.

The CDR3 reads CASSWKRGYEQYF. CDR3 coding DNA: TGTGCCAGCAGCTGGAAGCGGGGCTACGAGCAGTACTTC. This chain links TRBV7-2 with TRBJ2-7; the match to TRBD2 covers 7 bases. This CDR3 comprises 13 residues. Germline V gives CDR1 SGHTA, CDR2 FQGNSA. With V trimmed by 4 bases and J by 3 bases, 3 bases remained unmatched.

A few counts support this clone. The chain couples TRBV9 to TRBJ1-1; the match to TRBD1 covers 10 bases. The CDR3 spans 13 residues. Germline V lookup: CDR1 SGDLS, CDR2 YYNGEE. After removal of 4 bases from V and 9 bases from J, the junction contained 6 bases not matched to a gene. CDR3 sequence: CASSLEDRGQAFF. Written as DNA, the CDR3 is TGTGCCAGCAGCTTAGAAGACAGGGGGCAAGCTTTCTTT.

This clone has only a few counts. The chain has TRBV4-1 and TRBJ2-2; TRBD2 matches at 12 bases. Germline V gene data show CDR1 as MGHRA and CDR2 as YSYEKL. V dropped 2 bases and J dropped 1; count of bases not matched to a gene: 5. The CDR3 covers 18 residues. The chain's CDR3 is CASSQQGLAGGNTGELFF. The DNA for the CDR3 is TGCGCCAGCAGCCAACAGGGACTAGCGGGTGGGAACACCGGGGAGCTGTTTTTT.